The present entry profiles one T cell receptor beta chain with its context. Its antigen is not identified. Treatment denoted: about 20 received Ad26.COV2.S at low or high dose, single or two shots; roughly five received placebo; per-sample allocation not given. Samples analyzed were those drawn on day 63 after the first vaccine or placebo injection. This sample stems from a study of Ad26.COV2.S vaccination and SARS-CoV-2 variants. The wider study: As a participant in COV1001, the donor was in the Ad26.COV2.S trial arm. Intramuscular Ad26.COV2.S doses were given once or twice, 56 days apart.

Study-wide results and limits: Vaccinated individuals (as opposed to placebo recipients) had higher spike-specific TCR breadth.

Assay used: immunoSEQ multiplex PCR; TCRdb lists only in-frame clones, some missing. The sample shows around 450,000 clones, roughly 87% of them seen only once. The CDR3 runs to 16 residues. The germline gives CDR1 SEHNR, CDR2 FQNEAQ (reference sequence). V lost 5 bases to trimming and J lost 0 bases, with 14 bases between them. The clonotype originates from a person aged 18-60 years who received the Ad26.COV2.S COVID-19 vaccine or a placebo. The specimen was peripheral blood, collected in a trial of Ad26.COV2.S vaccine versus placebo. V gene TRBV7-9 combines with J gene TRBJ2-4; D gene uncertain. The CDR3 DNA sequence: TGTGCCAGCAGCAAGAAACAAGATCTAGCCAAAAACATTCAGTACTTC. Its translation is CASSKKQDLAKNIQYF.